This TCR beta chain was found in a study of cytomegalovirus exposure and HLA in healthy donors. TCRdb's table, derived via immunoSEQ multiplex PCR, lists solely in-frame clones and lacks some. Here the sample spans some 180,000 clones, around nine tenths being singletons. This clone was observed a few times. The V gene's germline CDR1 is SGDLS and CDR2 YYNGEE. V shed 0 bases and J shed 6 bases, with 12 bases lying between them. This CDR3 region has 14 residues. The TCR originated in a man younger than 45 in good health and CMV-seropositive. This chain uses TRBV9 with TRBJ1-2, with D possibly matching TRBD1 (5 bases). Sequencing was carried out using PBMCs. CDR3 region: CASSVALDINGYTF. In DNA form, the CDR3 reads TGTGCCAGCAGCGTAGCTCTGGACATAAATGGCTACACCTTC.